Listed here is a single TCR beta chain. This sample was included in a study of blood T cell repertoires in COVID-19. Study-level information: The cDNA or gDNA used as material had been derived from T cells, B-cell-depleted T cells, or PBMCs.

Seattle patients were enrolled during active infection and followed longitudinally. Authors' processing steps: Reference gene primer amplification gave nucleated cell count estimates. Profiling relied on immunoSEQ multiplex PCR, and the TCRdb table lists in-frame clones only, not all of them. For V, J and clone size, that table is used; D and trimming come from the DNA. The profile covers 97,000 or so clones, with roughly 90% appearing a single time and approximately 5.6% taken by the ten largest. Trimming took 5 bases from V and 8 from J; bases not matched to a gene: 4. The CDR3 consists of 13 residues. Germline CDR1 reads LNHDA; CDR2 reads SQIVND (reference sequence).

The clonotype originates from a woman between 50 and 59 years old with COVID-19, enrolled during active disease. The sample was peripheral blood. The rearrangement joins TRBV19 to TRBJ2-1, with 9 positions matching TRBD1. This CDR3 reads CASSPWDRDEQFF. The CDR3 nucleotides read TGTGCCAGTAGTCCGTGGGACAGGGATGAGCAGTTCTTC.